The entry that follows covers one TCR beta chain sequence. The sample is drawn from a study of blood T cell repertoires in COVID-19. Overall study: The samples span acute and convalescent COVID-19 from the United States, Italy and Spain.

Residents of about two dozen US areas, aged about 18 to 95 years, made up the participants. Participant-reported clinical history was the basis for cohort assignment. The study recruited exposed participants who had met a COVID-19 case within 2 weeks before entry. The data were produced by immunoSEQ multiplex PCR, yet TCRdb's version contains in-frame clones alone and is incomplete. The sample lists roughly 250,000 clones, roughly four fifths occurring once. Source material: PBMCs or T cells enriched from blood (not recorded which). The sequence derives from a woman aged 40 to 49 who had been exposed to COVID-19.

The CDR3 sequence: CASSTQANSGNTIYF. The CDR3 nucleotides read TGTGCCAGTAGTACCCAGGCGAACTCTGGAAACACCATATATTTT. This chain uses TRBV19 with TRBJ1-3; D not resolved. The CDR3 loop spans 15 amino acids. The V gene lost 4 bases and the J gene lost 0 bases, with 10 bases spanning the gap. The germline V gene encodes CDR1 LNHDA and CDR2 SQIVND (reference sequence).